Listed below are T cell receptor beta chains from one sample, sequenced in a study of T-cell memory formation after mild COVID-19. TCRdb analysed the 5' RACE reads with MiXCR anew, one entry per CDR3 protein. Counted here are about 360,000 distinct CDR3 sequences, approximately 15% occurring once; the ten biggest clones make up around 21%. The sample comprised PBMCs or a T cell subset sorted from them (not recorded which). These receptor sequences come from a man younger than 35 who had mild COVID-19 (a few samples of this study predate the infection). Cell type and time point are not known. CDR3s include the opening cysteine and the closing phenylalanine or tryptophan. The size field is filled for only some rows; it gives once, few, many or a size class.

abundance	v_gene	j_gene	CDR3aa
many	TRBV12-3/TRBV12-4	TRBJ1-2	CASSPDRGLGYTF
-	TRBV27	TRBJ1-2	CASSATYSNYGYTF
-	TRBV7-6	TRBJ2-2	CASSLNSPGELFF
-	TRBV25-1	TRBJ2-1	CASSVVSYNEQFF
few	TRBV7-3	TRBJ1-5	CASSTDPGQPQHF
few	TRBV20-1	TRBJ1-6	CSASSVRNNSPLHF
-	TRBV13	TRBJ2-2	CASSLGQGPTGELFF
few	TRBV12-3/TRBV12-4	TRBJ2-3	CASSPIAGPGGTQYF
few	TRBV10-3	TRBJ2-3	CAISESTGTDTQYF
many	TRBV12-3/TRBV12-4	TRBJ2-3	CASRRQGADTQYF
-	TRBV12-3/TRBV12-4	TRBJ2-3	CASGKWTDTQYF
-	TRBV28	TRBJ1-6	CASRLLDRAINSPLHF
-	TRBV7-2	TRBJ1-5	CASSLGQGYNQPQHF
-	TRBV10-2	TRBJ2-5	CASSGNGETQYF
few	TRBV6-5	TRBJ2-1	CASSSPTSGHNEQFF
few	TRBV11-2	TRBJ2-1	CASSLGAGVYEQFF
-	TRBV5-3	TRBJ2-3	CARSLGDHGQSSTDTQYF
few	TRBV18	TRBJ1-3	CASSRDRASGNTIYF
-	TRBV18	TRBJ1-5	CASSPGGGAAQHF
many	TRBV4-2	TRBJ1-3	CASSPGRERLATIYF
-	TRBV7-8	TRBJ1-3	CASSLRVSGNTIYF
many	TRBV20-1	TRBJ1-2	CSARVRGSQGYTF
few	TRBV20-1	TRBJ1-1	CSARDLVGPTEAFF
few	TRBV7-2	TRBJ1-5	CASSLAMAQPQHF
-	TRBV6-6	TRBJ2-2	CASSPTRGTNTGELFF
few	TRBV19	TRBJ1-4	CASSISGAQDLFF
few	TRBV12-3/TRBV12-4	TRBJ1-5	CASSLWGGGQTQHF
-	TRBV10-3	TRBJ1-3	CAISAMDISGNTIYF
many	TRBV24-1	TRBJ2-3	CATSDLPGGLADTQYF
few	TRBV7-9	TRBJ2-3	CASSSWASTDTQYF
-	TRBV5-1	TRBJ2-5	CASSLIPRVETQYF
-	TRBV20-1	TRBJ1-1	CSARAADRGFTEAFF
-	TRBV7-3	TRBJ2-3	CASSPTTRADTQYF
-	TRBV20-1	TRBJ2-4	CSPQGMAKNIQYF
few	TRBV4-2	TRBJ1-3	CASSRSRSGNTIYF
few	TRBV5-1	TRBJ1-6	CASSSEAWKGYNSPLHF
-	TRBV6-1	TRBJ1-1	CASSENPVGAEAFF
few	TRBV12-3/TRBV12-4	TRBJ2-2	CASSSLGGTGELFF
-	TRBV9	TRBJ2-3	CASSLIANTADTQYF
few	TRBV6-5	TRBJ2-3	CASSYGRPSTDTQYF
-	TRBV6-1	TRBJ2-5	CASSRGPSNQETQYF
-	TRBV6-2/TRBV6-3	TRBJ2-6	CASSEASGANVLTF
-	TRBV7-2	TRBJ2-1	CASSSLEHNEQFF
few	TRBV6-2/TRBV6-3	TRBJ1-2	CASSHLGDRVFYGYTF
-	TRBV2	TRBJ2-1	CASSEGASPGGEQFF
-	TRBV21-1	TRBJ2-3	CASSVSPHRITDTQYF
many	TRBV6-6	TRBJ1-2	CASSSIEGGYTF
-	TRBV7-2	TRBJ1-5	CASSLEGQSYSNQPQHF
few	TRBV20-1	TRBJ2-5	CSAYGWGEMGETQYF
-	TRBV7-3	TRBJ1-6	CASSLRAGGFNSPLHF
few	TRBV7-8	TRBJ2-2	CASSPWDRITGELFF
many	TRBV5-1	TRBJ2-3	CASSLDLSEGDTQYF
few	TRBV28	TRBJ2-2	CASSLSAGQGAGELFF
few	TRBV12-3/TRBV12-4	TRBJ1-5	CASSLAHRANQPQHF
few	TRBV20-1	TRBJ2-3	CSARPGGQEDTQYF
few	TRBV10-2	TRBJ2-7	CASSESRGYEQYF
-	TRBV4-3	TRBJ2-3	CASSQEFTGVADTQYF
many	TRBV7-2	TRBJ2-4	CASSLGGQGIKNIQYF
-	TRBV4-1	TRBJ1-1	CASSQGASTEAFF
few	TRBV24-1	TRBJ2-1	CATSDGQGARNEQFF